The source of this TCR beta chain is a study of blood T cells in healthy people across ages. CDR1 is SQVTM and CDR2 is ANQGSEA in the germline V gene. The CDR3 length is 15 residues. V was clipped by 0 bases and J by 8 bases, with 16 bases between them. Study-level results: Across samples, TCR beta diversity tracked strongly with naive T cell percentage. Long-lived and aged donors differed, with more naive CD4+ cells and higher diversity in the long-lived.

The use of a sample-barcoded 5' primer and a J-beta primer mix characterized a second PCR of 7 to 11 cycles. Each CDR3 protein gets one entry after TCRdb re-called the 5' RACE reads with MiXCR. Among roughly 500,000 distinct CDR3 sequences, approximately 27% were seen once, and the ten largest hold less than 20%. This clonotype was detected only a few times. As yet, its antigen is unknown. Specimen: blood. The chain joins TRBV29-1 to TRBJ1-4; D perhaps matches TRBD1 (6 bases). The receptor was derived from a woman aged 70-85 years in good health. The chain's CDR3 is CSVEDGAGAREKLFF. CDR3 in DNA: TGCAGCGTTGAAGATGGGGCAGGGGCGCGCGAAAAACTGTTTTTT.